Listed here are 3 T cell receptor beta chains from one sample, sequenced in a study of shared clonotypes between healthy human individuals. Libraries were prepared by immunoSEQ multiplex PCR; TCRdb keeps only in-frame clonotypes and omits some of them. The top ten hold over 0.8% of the sample, which has 850,000 to 1,100,000 clones, roughly 80% seen once. The specimen was memory CD4+ T cells from PBMCs. Specified subset: CD45RA-negative fraction. These receptors came from a man between 18 and 29 years old in good health. Some clones in this sample may be carry-over from other donors' samples.

This clone was counted between two and nine times. V is TRBV30 and J is TRBJ1-2; D unclear. The CDR3 sequence is 11 residues long. CDR1 and CDR2 (germline): GTSNPN, SVGIG (reference sequence). V was shortened by 8 bases and J by 7 bases, with 14 bases between the two germline ends. CDR3 in DNA: TGTGCCCGGTCCGGGTTCTCTGGCTACACCTTC. Translating it yields CARSGFSGYTF.

This clone was found once. The genes are TRBV7-3 and TRBJ2-1, with D possibly TRBD2 on 5 matching bases. In germline, CDR1 is SGHTA, CDR2 FQGTGA. The CDR3 has 13 residues. V lost 1 base and J 11 bases, leaving 12 bases between the germline ends. As DNA, the CDR3 is TGTGCCAGCAGCTTAAAGGCTAGCAACAAGCAGTTCTTC. Protein: CASSLKASNKQFF.

The gene calls are TRBV9 and TRBJ2-7, with D uncertain. The CDR3 loop spans 13 amino acids. Germline-derived CDR1 and CDR2 are SGDLS and YYNGEE. Trimming cost V 0 bases and J 3 bases, with 7 bases left between them. As DNA, the CDR3 is TGTGCCAGCAGCGTAGACTCAGGCTACGAGCAGTACTTC. Protein: CASSVDSGYEQYF.